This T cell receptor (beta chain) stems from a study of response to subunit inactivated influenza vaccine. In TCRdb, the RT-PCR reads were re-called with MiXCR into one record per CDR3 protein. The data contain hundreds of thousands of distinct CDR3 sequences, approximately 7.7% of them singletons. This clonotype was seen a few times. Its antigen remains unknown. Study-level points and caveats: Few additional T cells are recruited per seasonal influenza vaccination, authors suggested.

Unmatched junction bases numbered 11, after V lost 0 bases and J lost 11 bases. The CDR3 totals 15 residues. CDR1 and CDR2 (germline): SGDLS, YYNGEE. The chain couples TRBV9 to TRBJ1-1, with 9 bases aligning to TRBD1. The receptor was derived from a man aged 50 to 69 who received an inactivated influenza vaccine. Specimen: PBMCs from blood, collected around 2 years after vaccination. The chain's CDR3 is CASSVVGTGSPLAFF. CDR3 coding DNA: TGTGCCAGCAGCGTAGTGGGGACAGGGTCCCCTTTGGCTTTCTTT.